This TCR beta chain was sequenced for a study of T cells expressing NK-cell markers (dated by TCRdb to 2018 to 2021). Turning to the overall study: Seven to nine donors provided sorted CD3+CD56+NKG2C+, CD3+CD56+NKG2C- and CD3+CD56-NKG2C+ T-cell subsets, whose TCR beta-chain repertoires were profiled. Libraries were sequenced as 2 x 150 bp reads on Illumina HiSeq 2000/2500, MiSeq or NextSeq. The study sequenced eight donors, all healthy volunteers chosen at random: three men and five women. Of the eight sequenced donors, seven were found to be HCMV-seropositive and one was found to be HCMV-seronegative.

Study-wide findings and limitations: In roughly 6 donors, the dominant CD3+CD56+NKG2C+ clonotypes were among the top 10 CD8+ clonotypes and accounted for roughly 1.0-7.0% of CD8+ T cells. It remained unclear whether the expanded NKG2C-expressing T cell clones were specific for HCMV antigens. Those dominant clonotypes were again the most abundant among CD3+CD56-NKG2C+ cells in a few donors, at about 28.3-65%.

The sample was run on an Illumina HiSeq 2000. The TCR beta cDNA libraries were made using 5'RACE template switching, a step that added both a universal primer site and unique molecular identifiers. Priming for cDNA synthesis came from the TCR beta constant segment, and two successive PCR amplification steps followed. In the source study's methods: Reads were demultiplexed and grouped by UMI with MIGEC, and clonotypes were assembled and quantified with MiTCR. To exclude erroneous sequences, only TCR cDNA sequences supported by at least two reads were retained. The tcR package was used for downstream repertoire analysis, and clonotypes were matched between fractions using CDR3 nucleotide sequence together with V segment. Antigen specificity was annotated against VDJdb with VDJmatch, allowing one amino acid substitution in CDR3. Based on TCRdb reprocessing of the reads, there is one entry per CDR3 protein sequence, and DNA is missing. The V and J calls were determined by TCRdb, not by the authors. This sample's records show 440,000 or so distinct CDR3 sequences. Clones ranked in the top ten supply about 7.3% of the sample.

In regard to this clonotype: Its antigen is currently not known.

A commercial ELISA kit detecting HCMV-specific IgG in serum was used to determine HCMV serostatus. Peripheral blood mononuclear cells were isolated from blood by Ficoll density gradient centrifugation. This clonotype originated in a woman aged 18 to 75 in good health. What was sequenced was blood T cells: a sorted CD56 or NKG2C T cell subset, CD4+ or CD8+ T cells, or bulk PBMC T cells (not recorded which).

The CDR3 protein sequence reads: CASSYSITSGGVDEQFF. The chain links TRBV6-2 or TRBV6-3 with TRBJ2-1; TCRdb reports TRBD2, a call that lacks DNA to check it against. Sequences MNHEY (CDR1) and SVGEGT (CDR2) are obtained from the germline V gene. The CDR3 contains 17 residues, cysteine and phenylalanine counted. The coding DNA is unavailable.